Listed below are T cell receptor beta chains from one sample, sequenced in a study of early T cells in non-severe SARS-CoV-2 infection. TCRdb re-analysed the 5' RACE reads in MiXCR, keeping a single row per CDR3 protein. The sample records over 50,000 distinct CDR3 sequences, roughly 7.1% being singletons. The sample in question was whole blood, obtained at baseline. The receptors come from an adult who was a healthcare worker with PCR-confirmed SARS-CoV-2 infection or an uninfected control (not recorded which). Both conserved end residues are part of each CDR3.

TRBV7-6	18	CASSLSTRGSTNTGELFF
TRBV28	13	CASSYASPYGYTF
TRBV10-3	13	CAGRTGGTDTQYF
TRBV29-1	15	CSVDPGEYISNEQFF
TRBV6-2/TRBV6-3	14	CASSLAEFQETQYF
TRBV19	13	CASSQFPAYEQYF
TRBV7-2	16	CASSLGRPQVPSPLHF
TRBV2	16	CASSEIVTASTDTQYF
TRBV27	15	CASSLRTSGYNEQFF
TRBV7-2	14	CASSPTLTPYEQYF
TRBV12-3/TRBV12-4	13	CASSGGPYNEQFF
TRBV7-8	22	CASSYNPAGLAGGQRHADTQYF
TRBV7-9	15	CASSLRQGNTGELFF
TRBV15	16	CATSRDPGGSGNEQFF
TRBV6-2/TRBV6-3	12	CASSYSTDGYTF
TRBV18	14	CASPPGQGSYEQYF
TRBV7-8	16	CASSLVRTAPTVEQYF
TRBV11-2	15	CASSATGPSTDTQYF
TRBV11-3	15	CASSSGTSGRDTQYF
TRBV7-9	13	CAIAAGRTDTQYF
TRBV3-1	12	CASSQVKETQYF
TRBV28	15	CASSSQGAGGETQYF
TRBV12-3/TRBV12-4	15	CASGKQGGGLNEQFF
TRBV4-1	13	CASSQEGTTEAFF
TRBV5-4	16	CASSFIGGMNTGELFF
TRBV29-1	15	CSVITGGANNYGYTF
TRBV6-2/TRBV6-3	14	CASSQRLEAETQYF
TRBV7-9	16	CASSDPFLDSYNEQFF
TRBV27	15	CASSWSGISPREQYF
TRBV7-6	16	CASSLATSGSPGELFF
TRBV10-3	13	CAIRRDGNEKLFF
TRBV7-2	16	CASSLGRGLFGNTIYF
TRBV20-1	16	CSARDPLAGDTGELFF
TRBV7-2	13	CASSPPGLKVYTF
TRBV18	15	CASSPISGFSYEQYF
TRBV7-2	16	CASSQGSILSNQPQHF
TRBV4-3	11	CASGQLYEQYF
TRBV3-1	15	CASSRPGQGYNEQFF
TRBV24-1	13	CATSDLKGGELFF
TRBV7-2	15	CASSPGPSPYNEQFF
TRBV9	14	CASSVRAANTEAFF
TRBV5-4	13	CASSFKGTDTQYF
TRBV9	12	CASSVPKGEQFF
TRBV28	13	CASSFAGKETQYF
TRBV4-3	15	CASSQDAQGYNEQYF
TRBV27	17	CASSFMGTGYRKDGYTF
TRBV7-3	14	CASSSHTGGDTQYF
TRBV10-3	19	CAIKSGQGVISGSTYEQYF
TRBV6-6	16	CASSYGLAGGTDTQYF
TRBV5-5	13	CASSGGQGSAAFF
TRBV4-1	16	CASSQSPGEREETQYF
TRBV28	11	CASTVRDAQYF